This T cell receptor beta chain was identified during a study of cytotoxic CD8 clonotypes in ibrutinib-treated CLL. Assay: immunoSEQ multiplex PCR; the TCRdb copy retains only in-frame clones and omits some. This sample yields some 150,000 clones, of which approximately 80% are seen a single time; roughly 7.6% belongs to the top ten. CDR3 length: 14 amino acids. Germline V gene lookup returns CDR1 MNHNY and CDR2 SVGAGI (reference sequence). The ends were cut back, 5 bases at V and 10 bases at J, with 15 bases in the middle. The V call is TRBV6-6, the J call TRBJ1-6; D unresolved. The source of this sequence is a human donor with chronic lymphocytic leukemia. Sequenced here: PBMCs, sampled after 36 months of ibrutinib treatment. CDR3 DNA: TGTGCCAGCAGTCCAATTGGAAGTCCCTCACCCCTCCACTTT. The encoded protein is CASSPIGSPSPLHF.